The 20 T cell receptor beta chains below were found in one sample sequenced in a study of blood T cell repertoires in COVID-19. The method was immunoSEQ multiplex PCR; TCRdb's version includes in-frame clones alone and lacks a portion of them. The table records a few hundred thousand clones, roughly 90% of them present only once. Sample: peripheral blood. Every receptor here comes from a woman aged 55-69 years with COVID-19, enrolled during active disease.

J is TRBJ2-1 and V is TRBV30; D is undetermined. Per germline, CDR1 GTSNPN and CDR2 SVGIG (reference sequence). V was trimmed by 2 bases and J by 12 bases, leaving 11 bases between them. The CDR3 extends over 11 amino acids. CDR3 in DNA: TGTGCCTGGAGTTCGGTGTCAGGGCAGTTCTTC. Protein: CAWSSVSGQFF.

The chain employs TRBV27 and TRBJ1-1; TRBD1 is a possible D gene (5 bases). Germline V gene lookup returns CDR1 MNHEY and CDR2 SMNVEV (reference sequence). The ends were cut back, 6 bases at V and 1 base at J, with 12 bases in the middle. The CDR3 totals 14 residues. The CDR3 DNA follows: TGTGCCAGCAGAATGGGACTAGGGAACACTGAAGCTTTCTTT. It translates to CASRMGLGNTEAFF.

This clone was picked up a small number of times. V is TRBV7-9 and J is TRBJ1-3; 10 nucleotides match TRBD1. Trimming cost V 5 bases and J 4 bases; bases outside gene matches: 5. The CDR3 is 15 residues long. Germline CDR1 reads SEHNR; CDR2 reads FQNEAQ (reference sequence). The CDR3 spells CASSTGTGAGNTIYF. The CDR3 coding sequence is TGTGCCAGCAGCACAGGGACAGGGGCCGGAAACACCATATATTTT.

This CDR3 reads CASSTRDRGSGETQYF. In nucleotides, the CDR3 is TGCGCCAGCAGCACGCGGGACAGGGGGTCTGGCGAGACCCAGTACTTC. This chain joins TRBV5-1 and TRBJ2-5, with TRBD1 matching over 11 bases. The CDR3 consists of 16 residues. Germline V lookup: CDR1 SGHRS, CDR2 YFSETQ. V was clipped by 4 bases and J by 5 bases; unmatched bases: 10.

This sequence joins TRBV6-1 and TRBJ2-5; 7 bases are shared with TRBD1. With 2 bases clipped from V and 1 base from J, the junction kept 10 bases outside the gene matches. Germline values: CDR1 MNHNS, CDR2 SASEGT. The CDR3 sequence is 17 residues long. CDR3 residues: CASSEWPPQGTQETQYF. Written as DNA, the CDR3 is TGTGCCAGCAGTGAATGGCCCCCACAGGGGACCCAAGAGACCCAGTACTTC.

The gene calls are TRBV3-1 (or the pseudogene TRBV3-2) and TRBJ2-1; 15 bases are a match to TRBD2. From germline, CDR1 is LGHDT and CDR2 YNNKEL (reference sequence). The length of the CDR3 is 19 residues. Trimming at V came to 2 bases and at J to 0 bases, leaving 5 bases not matched to a gene. The CDR3 is CASSQFGLAGGSSYNEQFF. In nucleotides, the CDR3 is TGTGCCAGCAGCCAATTTGGACTAGCGGGGGGGAGCTCCTACAATGAGCAGTTCTTC.

Ten or more counts support this clone. V and J are TRBV5-1 and TRBJ2-4, with 7 nucleotides matching TRBD1. The V segment lost 4 bases and the J segment 6 bases; nucleotides outside the gene matches: 10. In germline, CDR1 is SGHRS, CDR2 YFSETQ. This CDR3 region has 15 residues. The DNA for the CDR3 is TGCGCCAGCAGCCGCGAAGGATACAGGGGAAACATTCAGTACTTC. Its translation: CASSREGYRGNIQYF.

The V call is TRBV7-2, the J call TRBJ1-1; D is possibly TRBD1 (6 bases). V lost 5 bases and J lost 0, with 13 bases in between. There are 15 residues in the CDR3. Germline V gene sequence: CDR1 SGHTA, CDR2 FQGNSA. CDR3 sequence reads: CASSLQTGLNTEAFF. The CDR3 DNA reads TGTGCCAGCAGCCTCCAAACAGGGCTGAACACTGAAGCTTTCTTT.

The chain links TRBV7-8 to TRBJ1-2; TRBD1 matches 7 bases. With 5 bases clipped from V and 8 bases from J, the junction kept 8 bases outside the gene matches. Per germline, CDR1 SGHVS and CDR2 FQNEAQ. The length of the CDR3 is 13 residues. CDR3 sequence reads: CASSRGQRGGYTF. As DNA, the CDR3 is TGTGCCAGCAGCCGGGGACAGCGAGGAGGCTACACCTTC.

The chain links TRBV18 to TRBJ2-2; D unclear. The CDR3 length is 12 residues. Germline assignment: CDR1 KGHSH and CDR2 LQKENI. Trimming took off 3 bases at V and 5 bases at J, with 4 bases between the two ends. CDR3 coding DNA: TGTGCCAGCTCACCTCAAACCGGGGAGCTGTTTTTT. Encoded protein: CASSPQTGELFF.

The chain carries TRBV29-1 and TRBJ1-1, with TRBD1 as a possible D gene (5 bases). The V gene's germline CDR1 is SQVTM and CDR2 ANQGSEA. CDR3 length equals 11 residues. V lost 8 bases and J lost 5, with 12 bases in between. CDR3 amino acids: CSTGRGTEAFF. CDR3 bases: TGCAGCACAGGACGGGGGACTGAAGCTTTCTTT.

This clone was recorded once. This chain connects TRBV3-1 (or the pseudogene TRBV3-2) to TRBJ2-3; the D gene is possibly TRBD2 (7 bases). With 4 bases removed from V and 0 bases from J, the gap between germline ends came to 11 bases. CDR3 size: 15 residues. Germline lookup yields CDR1 LGHDT and CDR2 YNNKEL (reference sequence). The CDR3 bases are TGTGCCAGCAGCCGGGGGGGGCGGAGCACAGATACGCAGTATTTT. Its protein product is CASSRGGRSTDTQYF.

V usage is TRBV10-1 and J usage is TRBJ2-4, with D perhaps matching TRBD1 (5 bases). V gave up 5 bases and J gave up 9 bases, with 17 bases separating them. The CDR3 has 14 residues. Germline CDR1 WNHNN, CDR2 SYGVQD (reference sequence). The CDR3 is CASSPAQGSGIQYF. CDR3 nucleotide sequence: TGCGCCAGCAGTCCTGCGCAGGGCTCTGGCATTCAGTACTTC.

This chain uses TRBV6-6 with TRBJ2-7, with 9 bases fitting TRBD1. This CDR3 is 14 amino acids long. Germline V gene sequence: CDR1 MNHNY, CDR2 SVGAGI (reference sequence). Trimming at V came to 4 bases and at J to 3 bases, leaving 4 bases not matched to a gene. In DNA form, the CDR3 reads TGTGCCAGCAGTTCCGGGGACAGGGTCTACGAGCAGTACTTC. It specifies CASSSGDRVYEQYF.

The gene calls are TRBV30 and TRBJ1-2; D ambiguous. Germline loops: CDR1 GTSNPN, CDR2 SVGIG (reference sequence). The V and J ends lost 1 base and 8 bases respectively, with 14 bases between them. This CDR3 has 13 residues. The CDR3 DNA sequence: TGTGCCTGGAGTGCCCCCATTACCAGGGGCTACACCTTC. Protein: CAWSAPITRGYTF.

The sample holds one count of this clone. J is TRBJ1-6 and V is TRBV5-1, with D possibly TRBD1 on 6 matching bases. V was clipped by 4 bases and J by 10 bases, with 15 bases between them. CDR3 length equals 14 residues. CDR1 and CDR2 (germline): SGHRS, YFSETQ. CDR3 nucleotides: TGCGCCAGCAGCCTGGACAGCACCGCCTCACCCCTCCACTTT. It translates to CASSLDSTASPLHF.

This chain links TRBV5-1 with TRBJ1-2, with D uncertain. CDR1 and CDR2 (germline): SGHRS, YFSETQ. This CDR3 has 15 amino acids. The V gene lost 1 base and the J gene lost 2 bases, with 12 bases spanning the gap. CDR3 sequence: CASSLRGGGNYGYTF. Here the CDR3 DNA reads TGCGCCAGCAGCTTGCGGGGAGGAGGGAACTATGGCTACACCTTC.

V and J are TRBV7-9 and TRBJ1-2, with TRBD1 matching over 7 bases. There are 19 residues in the CDR3. With V trimmed by 4 bases and J by 4 bases, 21 bases remained unmatched. Germline-derived CDR1 and CDR2 are SEHNR and FQNEAQ (reference sequence). The CDR3 region has the DNA TGTGCCAGCAGCTCGGTAGAGTCACGGTGGGGACAGTCGATCTATGGCTACACCTTC. This sequence encodes CASSSVESRWGQSIYGYTF.

The chain carries TRBV11-3 and TRBJ2-2; 8 bases are shared with TRBD1. This CDR3 contains 15 residues. J was trimmed by 3 bases and V by 7 bases; bases with no gene match: 7. Per germline, CDR1 SGHNT and CDR2 YENEEA. DNA for the CDR3: TGTGCCAGCACCCGTTCGACAGGGGACACCGGGGAGCTGTTTTTT. Amino acids: CASTRSTGDTGELFF.

The chain recombines TRBV19 with TRBJ2-2, with a weak D call TRBD2 (5 bases). Germline values: CDR1 LNHDA, CDR2 SQIVND (reference sequence). Deletions cut 9 bases from V and 4 bases from J, with 12 bases between. This CDR3 comprises 13 residues. CDR3 DNA: TGTGCCAGCGAGGGTGGGAGCACCGGGGAGCTGTTTTTT. Translating gives CASEGGSTGELFF.